This is a list of T cell receptor beta chains from one sample in a study of cytomegalovirus exposure and HLA in healthy donors. Data came from immunoSEQ multiplex PCR; TCRdb stores just in-frame clones and leaves some out. The data hold 210,000 or so clones, with around 80% observed a single time. The sequencing sample was made of PBMCs. The receptors were gathered from a man in his forties in good health and CMV-seronegative. Both conserved end residues are part of each CDR3. Each record gives: CDR3 DNA, CDR3 protein, J gene, V gene, D gene, clone size. The D gene is left open where the match is weak. Expanded clones are given a class, and other clones once, few, many or no size at all.

TGCGCCAGCAGCCCGGCAGGAGGTAACTCGGGAGGGCAAGAGACCCAGTACTTC | CASSPAGGNSGGQETQYF | TRBJ2-5 | TRBV5-1 | TRBD2 | .
TGTGCCAGCAGCTTAGCCCGGGAGGGTTACGAGCAGTACTTC | CASSLAREGYEQYF | TRBJ2-7 | TRBV7-2 | TRBD2 | .
TGCAGCGTCGCAAGACAGGGGACCCAGTACTTC | CSVARQGTQYF | TRBJ2-5 | TRBV29-1 | TRBD1 | .
TGCGCCAGCAGCCAAGAACTAGCGGGGGGGCCCACCTACAATGAGCAGTTCTTC | CASSQELAGGPTYNEQFF | TRBJ2-1 | TRBV4-3 | TRBD2 | .
TGTGCTAGTGGTCGCCGGGACAGGGGGCCAGTCCTTTCTGGAAACACCATATATTTT | CASGRRDRGPVLSGNTIYF | TRBJ1-3 | TRBV12-5 | TRBD1 | .
TGTGCCAGCAGTGAAATCAGGGGATCGAACTACGAGCAGTACTTC | CASSEIRGSNYEQYF | TRBJ2-7 | TRBV2 | . | .
TGCGCCAGCAAGACCCTTTGGGGGCCCGGGGAGCTGTTTTTT | CASKTLWGPGELFF | TRBJ2-2 | TRBV5-1 | . | .
TGCGCCAGCAAACTACAAGGGGGTAACACTGAAGCTTTCTTT | CASKLQGGNTEAFF | TRBJ1-1 | TRBV5-1 | . | .
TGTGCCAGCAGCACCCAGGAAGGTCTCGGGGAGCTGTTTTTT | CASSTQEGLGELFF | TRBJ2-2 | TRBV9 | . | .
TGTGCCAGCAGTTTCAGGGAAACCTACGAGCAGTACTTC | CASSFRETYEQYF | TRBJ2-7 | TRBV27 | . | .
TGTGCCAGCAGTTCGTCCCGGGACAGGGGGAGAGAGGCCCAGTACTTC | CASSSSRDRGREAQYF | TRBJ2-5 | TRBV28 | TRBD1 | .
TGTGCCAGCTCACCGGGCCCGGCCAACTCTGGAAACACCATATATTTT | CASSPGPANSGNTIYF | TRBJ1-3 | TRBV18 | . | .
TGTGCCAGCAGCCAAGATTGGAGCGCAGATACGCAGTATTTT | CASSQDWSADTQYF | TRBJ2-3 | TRBV14 | . | .
TGTGCCAGCAGCCCGTCCGCAGTCTCCTACGAGCAGTACTTC | CASSPSAVSYEQYF | TRBJ2-7 | TRBV27 | . | .
TGTGCCAGCAGCTTAAACAGCGCTCAGCGGGGAGAGACCCAGTACTTC | CASSLNSAQRGETQYF | TRBJ2-5 | TRBV7-2 | TRBD2 | once
TGTGCCAGCAGCCGACAGGACACTGAAGCTTTCTTT | CASSRQDTEAFF | TRBJ1-1 | TRBV7-9 | . | .
TGTGCCAGCAGTCCCCCAGCGGGGATGGATGGCTACACCTTC | CASSPPAGMDGYTF | TRBJ1-2 | TRBV28 | . | .
TGTGCCAGTAGTATTGGGGCAGTTTCGTCCCAGCATTTT | CASSIGAVSSQHF | TRBJ1-5 | TRBV19 | . | .
TGTGCCAGCAGCCTCGGACAGGCGAACACTGAAGCTTTCTTT | CASSLGQANTEAFF | TRBJ1-1 | TRBV4-2 | TRBD1 | few
TGTGCCAGCGGGACAGTCTCAACTAATGAAAAACTGTTTTTT | CASGTVSTNEKLFF | TRBJ1-4 | TRBV2 | TRBD1 | .
TGCGCCAGCAGCCAAGACAGAACCGGGGAGCTGTTTTTT | CASSQDRTGELFF | TRBJ2-2 | TRBV4-3 | . | .
TGTGCCAGCAGACAGGGTGTTACTAATGAAAAACTGTTTTTT | CASRQGVTNEKLFF | TRBJ1-4 | TRBV27 | . | .
TGCAGCGTCGGACAGGCTCCGAACACCGGGGAGCTGTTTTTT | CSVGQAPNTGELFF | TRBJ2-2 | TRBV29-1 | TRBD1 | .
TGCGCCAGCAGCTTGGGTTTGAGGGGGAGAGCGGGAGCTGCCGGGGAGCTGTTTTTT | CASSLGLRGRAGAAGELFF | TRBJ2-2 | TRBV5-1 | TRBD2 | few
TGTGCCAGCAGCTTAGAATTCCCAGGGCTGCAAGGCTACACCTTC | CASSLEFPGLQGYTF | TRBJ1-2 | TRBV7-2 | . | .
TGTGCCAGCAGCCGGGGACTAGTGGGAAACCAGTACCAAGAGACCCAGTACTTC | CASSRGLVGNQYQETQYF | TRBJ2-5 | TRBV7-9 | TRBD2 | .
TGTGCCAGCAGTTTTTCAGGGGGCGTCACTGAAGCTTTCTTT | CASSFSGGVTEAFF | TRBJ1-1 | TRBV27 | TRBD1 | once
TGTGCCAGCAGTTATCAGGGGGACAGGGTCTATGGCTACACCTTC | CASSYQGDRVYGYTF | TRBJ1-2 | TRBV6-5 | TRBD1 | .
TGTGCCAGCAGCTTAGAAGACCTGAGGAGCACTGAAGCTTTCTTT | CASSLEDLRSTEAFF | TRBJ1-1 | TRBV13 | . | few
TGTGCCAGCAGCGTAGGAGGTGGCAATCAGCCCCAGCATTTT | CASSVGGGNQPQHF | TRBJ1-5 | TRBV9 | . | .
TGTGCCAGCAGCAGATGGGAGTCGAACACTGAAGCTTTCTTT | CASSRWESNTEAFF | TRBJ1-1 | TRBV9 | . | .
TGTGCCAGCAGCCAGAAGGAGGCTCCTACCTACGAGCAGTACTTC | CASSQKEAPTYEQYF | TRBJ2-7 | TRBV4-2 | . | few